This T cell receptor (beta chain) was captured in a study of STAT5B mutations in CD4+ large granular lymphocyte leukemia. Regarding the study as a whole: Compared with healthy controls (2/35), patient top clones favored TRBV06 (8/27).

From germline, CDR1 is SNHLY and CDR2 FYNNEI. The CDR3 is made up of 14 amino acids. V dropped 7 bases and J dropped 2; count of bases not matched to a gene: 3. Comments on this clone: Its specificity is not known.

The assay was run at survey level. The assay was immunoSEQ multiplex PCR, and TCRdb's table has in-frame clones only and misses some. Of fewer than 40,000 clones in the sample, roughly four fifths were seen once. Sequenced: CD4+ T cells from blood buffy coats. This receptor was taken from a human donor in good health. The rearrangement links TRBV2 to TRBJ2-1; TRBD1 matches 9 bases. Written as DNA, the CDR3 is TGTGCCAGCATGGGGACAGGGACCTACAATGAGCAGTTCTTC. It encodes CASMGTGTYNEQFF.